A single sample is the source of the 32 T cell receptor beta chains below, sequenced in a study of OX40 agonist ivuxolimab in advanced cancers. Libraries were prepared by immunoSEQ multiplex PCR; TCRdb keeps only in-frame clonotypes and omits some of them. Of tens of thousands of clones listed, over 80% are singletons. Material: CD4+ or CD8+ T cells sorted from blood, obtained in a trial of the OX40 agonist ivuxolimab. The receptors were gathered from an adult with an advanced solid tumor such as melanoma, head and neck, liver or kidney cancer.

V usage is TRBV7-2 and J usage is TRBJ2-2; D uncertain. CDR3 length equals 14 residues. Germline V gene data show CDR1 as SGHTA and CDR2 as FQGNSA. V lost 0 bases, J lost 2 bases, and 4 bases lay in between. The CDR3 coding sequence is TGTGCCAGCAGCTTAGCGGTCAACACCGGGGAGCTGTTTTTT. Translated: CASSLAVNTGELFF.

The chain employs TRBV9 and TRBJ1-2, with D unresolved. The CDR3 runs to 12 residues. The ends were cut back, 3 bases at V and 2 bases at J, with 5 bases in the middle. Per the germline V gene, CDR1 is SGDLS and CDR2 is YYNGEE. The CDR3 DNA follows: TGTGCCAGCAGCGGAGGGAACTATGGCTACACCTTC. This sequence encodes CASSGGNYGYTF.

The J gene is TRBJ2-5, the V gene TRBV6-6; D unresolved. V lost 4 bases to trimming and J lost 14 bases, with 20 bases between them. Germline assignment: CDR1 MNHNY and CDR2 SVGAGI (reference sequence). CDR3 length: 13 residues. The DNA for the CDR3 is TGTGCCAGCAGTTCCTCGACAACACGGTTGGCTTACTTC. This gives the protein CASSSSTTRLAYF.

This clone was picked up one time. CDR3 loop: CASTTSGQGTYGYTF. The CDR3 nucleotides read TGTGCCAGCACCACGTCGGGACAGGGTACTTATGGCTACACCTTC. J is TRBJ1-2 and V is TRBV28, with 9 bases that match TRBD1. Per the germline V gene, CDR1 is MDHEN and CDR2 is SYDVKM. This CDR3 comprises 15 residues. V lost 7 bases, J lost 5 bases, and 11 bases stayed unmatched.

The rearrangement links TRBV5-5 to TRBJ2-1, with 7 bases fitting TRBD1. CDR1 is SGHKS, CDR2 YYEKEE, per germline (reference sequence). This CDR3 spans 13 amino acids. J lost 8 bases, V lost 2 bases, and 4 bases had no gene match. In DNA form, the CDR3 reads TGTGCCAGCAGCTTTGACAGGGAAGATGAGCAGTTCTTC. Translated: CASSFDREDEQFF.

This clone came up once. The rearrangement links TRBV15 to TRBJ2-2; the D gene is possibly TRBD1 (6 bases). Germline V gene lookup returns CDR1 LNHNV and CDR2 YYDKDF (reference sequence). With 8 bases removed from V and 1 base from J, the gap between germline ends came to 11 bases. The CDR3 sequence is 14 residues long. The DNA of the CDR3 is TGTGCCACCCTGCCGGGACAGAACACCGGGGAGCTGTTTTTT. Its translation: CATLPGQNTGELFF.

The V call is TRBV10-3, the J call TRBJ2-2; TRBD2 might be the D (7 bases). Per germline, CDR1 ENHRY and CDR2 SYGVKD. Trimming pared 5 bases from V and 0 bases from J, leaving 16 bases between. CDR3 length: 17 residues. The CDR3 spells CAISRGGGGSNTGELFF. For the CDR3, the DNA is TGTGCCATCAGTCGAGGGGGAGGGGGATCGAACACCGGGGAGCTGTTTTTT.

This clone is labeled as medium-sized. The chain joins TRBV7-6 to TRBJ2-7; D remains unclear. V lost 4 bases and J lost 0, with 7 bases in between. This CDR3 has 13 residues. The germline gives CDR1 SGHVS, CDR2 FNYEAQ. The CDR3 loop is CASSSSSSYEQYF. CDR3 coding DNA: TGTGCCAGCAGCTCCTCGAGCTCCTACGAGCAGTACTTC.

This chain uses TRBV7-2 with TRBJ2-1, with 9 bases matching TRBD2. In germline, CDR1 is SGHTA, CDR2 FQGNSA. The trim removed 3 bases at V and 3 bases at J, leaving 6 bases unmatched. The CDR3 covers 16 residues. CDR3 sequence: CASSLFQLAGYNEQFF. The CDR3 DNA follows: TGTGCCAGCAGCTTGTTTCAACTAGCGGGCTACAATGAGCAGTTCTTC.

CDR3 coding DNA: TGTGCCAGCAGCCCGGGACAGACGGGTTATGGCTACACCTTC. Protein sequence: CASSPGQTGYGYTF. The gene calls are TRBV28 and TRBJ1-2, with 7 bases lining up with TRBD1. The J segment lost 5 bases and the V segment lost 6 bases, leaving 9 bases of the junction unmatched. Germline loops: CDR1 MDHEN, CDR2 SYDVKM. This CDR3 contains 14 residues.

The CDR3 DNA follows: TGTGCCAGCAGCATTAGGGATTTAAGCTACACCTTC. Encoded protein: CASSIRDLSYTF. The chain carries TRBV7-2 and TRBJ1-2; D is unresolved. CDR1 is SGHTA and CDR2 is FQGNSA in the germline V gene. The CDR3 has 12 residues. V lost 5 bases, J lost 9 bases, and 13 bases lay in between.

CDR3 in DNA: TGTGCCAGCAGCACGCGACAGGGGGCGGGTCGGTCCCAGTACTTC. Translating it yields CASSTRQGAGRSQYF. V is TRBV13 and J is TRBJ2-5, with 10 bases lining up with TRBD1. The CDR3 extends over 15 amino acids. The V gene's germline CDR1 is PRHDT and CDR2 FYEKMQ (reference sequence). J gave up 9 bases and V 5 bases, and 12 bases lay outside the gene matches.

V usage is TRBV11-2 and J usage is TRBJ2-1, with TRBD2 matching over 13 bases. Germline values: CDR1 SGHAT, CDR2 FQNNGV. V dropped 4 bases and J dropped 5; count of bases not matched to a gene: 8. The CDR3 has 17 amino acids. CDR3 protein: CASSSLPGLAGNNEQFF. The DNA of the CDR3 is TGTGCCAGCAGCTCACTCCCGGGACTAGCGGGAAACAATGAGCAGTTCTTC.

The chain employs TRBV7-2 and TRBJ2-1, with TRBD1 matching 9 bases. Per germline, CDR1 SGHTA and CDR2 FQGNSA. The CDR3 runs to 15 residues. V lost 2 bases to trimming and J lost 9 bases; unmatched junction nucleotides: 8. The CDR3 sequence: CASSLRGDRAGEQFF. The CDR3 nucleotides read TGTGCCAGCAGCTTAAGGGGGGACAGGGCGGGTGAGCAGTTCTTC. Full variable domain (outside the CDR3, taken from reference TRBV7-2 and TRBJ2-1): GAGVSQSPSNKVTEKGKDVELRCDPISGHTALYWYRQSLGQGLEFLIYFQGNSAPDKSGLPSDRFSAERTGGSVSTLTIQRTQQEDSAVYLCASSLRGDRAGEQFFGPGTRLTVL.

The chain combines TRBV4-1 with TRBJ1-5; D is perhaps TRBD1 (5 bases). Germline V lookup: CDR1 MGHRA, CDR2 YSYEKL. Between the trimmed V and J ends, which lost 0 bases and 5 bases, there was a span of 11 bases. The CDR3 runs 15 residues. The CDR3 loop is CASSQDREGYQPQHF. The CDR3 DNA follows: TGCGCCAGCAGCCAAGATCGTGAGGGGTATCAGCCCCAGCATTTT.

CDR3 DNA sequence: TGTGCCAGCTCACCATGGGACAGGGGGACCTCTGAAGCTTTCTTT. As protein: CASSPWDRGTSEAFF. The chain is built from TRBV18 and TRBJ1-1, with 11 bases aligning to TRBD1. The CDR3 is 15 amino acids. Germline trimming cut 2 bases from V and 6 bases from J; bases unmatched to any gene: 5. Looked up from germline, CDR1 is KGHSH and CDR2 is LQKENI. Based on the CDR3 plus reference TRBV18 and TRBJ1-1, the full variable domain is NAGVMQNPRHLVRRRGQEARLRCSPMKGHSHVYWYRQLPEEGLKFMVYLQKENIIDESGMPKERFSAEFPKEGPSILRIQQVVRGDSAAYFCASSPWDRGTSEAFFGQGTRLTVV.

The chain is built from TRBV18 and TRBJ2-3, with a possible D match to TRBD2 (6 bases). Germline V lookup: CDR1 KGHSH, CDR2 LQKENI. Trimming took 3 bases from V and 8 from J, leaving 21 bases between them. This CDR3 has 16 residues. The CDR3 here is CASSPSRLDGQGTQYF. DNA of the CDR3: TGTGCCAGCTCACCCTCTCGACTAGATGGGCAAGGTACGCAGTATTTT.

This clone was found a few times. This chain connects TRBV10-3 to TRBJ2-5; D remains ambiguous. The CDR3 totals 12 residues. The germline CDR1 and CDR2 sequences are ENHRY and SYGVKD. Trimming took off 6 bases at V and 5 bases at J, with 10 bases between the two ends. The CDR3: CAISWAGETQYF. CDR3 nucleotides: TGTGCCATCAGCTGGGCAGGCGAGACCCAGTACTTC.

There are a few counts of this clone. J is TRBJ1-1 and V is TRBV19; 7 bases agree with TRBD1. CDR1 and CDR2 (germline): LNHDA, SQIVND (reference sequence). The V and J ends lost 5 bases and 4 bases, in that order; junction bases with no gene match: 4. This CDR3 spans 13 amino acids. In DNA, the CDR3 is TGTGCCAGTAGTCCTGCAGGGGGCACTGAAGCTTTCTTT. It translates to CASSPAGGTEAFF.

The rearrangement uses TRBV6-1 and TRBJ1-4; TRBD1 might be the D (5 bases). Per germline, CDR1 MNHNS and CDR2 SASEGT. With 4 bases removed from V and 7 bases from J, the gap between germline ends came to 19 bases. This CDR3 region has 16 residues. The chain's CDR3 is CASSGRFGGGSEKLFF. For the CDR3, the DNA is TGTGCCAGCAGTGGACGCTTTGGGGGAGGAAGTGAAAAACTGTTTTTT.

The rearrangement uses TRBV2 and TRBJ2-7; 10 bases line up with TRBD2. V gave up 0 bases and J gave up 4 bases; unmatched junction bases: 3. Germline V gene sequence: CDR1 SNHLY, CDR2 FYNNEI. The CDR3 totals 15 residues. CDR3 nucleotide sequence: TGTGCCAGCAGTGAAGCGCTAGCGGGGGCTTACGAGCAGTACTTC. This codes for CASSEALAGAYEQYF. Complete variable domain (other parts from reference TRBV2 and TRBJ2-7): EPEVTQTPSHQVTQMGQEVILRCVPISNHLYFYWYRQILGQKVEFLVSFYNNEISEKSEIFDDQFSVERPDGSNFTLKIRSTKLEDSAMYFCASSEALAGAYEQYFGPGTRLTVT.

J is TRBJ1-3 and V is TRBV9; TRBD1 aligns across 7 bases. The CDR3 runs to 14 residues. V gave up 2 bases and J gave up 1 base; unmatched junction bases: 0. Germline values: CDR1 SGDLS, CDR2 YYNGEE. DNA for the CDR3: TGTGCCAGCAGCGTGACAGGGTCTGGAAACACCATATATTTT. Translated, it gives CASSVTGSGNTIYF. Full variable domain (missing parts from reference TRBV9 and TRBJ1-3): DSGVTQTPKHLITATGQRVTLRCSPRSGDLSVYWYQQSLDQGLQFLIQYYNGEERAKGNILERFSAQQFPDLHSELNLSSLELGDSALYFCASSVTGSGNTIYFGEGSWLTVV.

This chain uses TRBV14 with TRBJ1-2; D ambiguous. CDR1 and CDR2 (germline): SGHDN, FVKESK. This CDR3 region has 13 residues. V dropped 5 bases and J dropped 3 bases, with 10 bases sitting between them. This CDR3 reads CASSEQTYYGYTF. The CDR3 DNA reads TGTGCCAGCAGCGAACAGACGTACTATGGCTACACCTTC.

This chain uses TRBV28 with TRBJ1-5; D is uncertain. Trimming stripped 2 bases from V and 8 bases from J, with 10 bases between. The CDR3 has 13 amino acids. Germline V gene data show CDR1 as MDHEN and CDR2 as SYDVKM. CDR3 in amino acids: CASSLIPGEPQHF. CDR3 nucleotides: TGTGCCAGCAGTTTAATCCCCGGGGAGCCCCAGCATTTT. Combining the CDR3 with reference TRBV28 and TRBJ1-5 gives the whole variable domain DVKVTQSSRYLVKRTGEKVFLECVQDMDHENMFWYRQDPGLGLRLIYFSYDVKMKEKGDIPEGYSVSREKKERFSLILESASTNQTSMYLCASSLIPGEPQHFGDGTRLSIL.

This sequence joins TRBV5-8 and TRBJ2-7; D perhaps matches TRBD2 (6 bases). CDR3 size: 15 residues. Germline V gives CDR1 SGHTS, CDR2 YDEGEE. Trimming shortened V by 5 bases and J by 3 bases, and 18 bases separated the two germline ends. The CDR3 loop reads CASRWSGGPGYEQYF. CDR3 coding DNA: TGTGCCAGCAGATGGTCCGGGGGACCTGGCTACGAGCAGTACTTC. The variable domain in full, with the rest retrieved from reference TRBV5-8 and TRBJ2-7, is EAGVTQSPTHLIKTRGQQATLRCSPISGHTSVYWYQQALGLGLQFLLWYDEGEERNRGNFPPRFSGRQFPNYSSELNVNALELEDSALYLCASRWSGGPGYEQYFGPGTRLTVT.

The chain is built from TRBV7-8 and TRBJ1-5, with D possibly TRBD1 on 6 matching bases. This CDR3 is built from 18 residues. Germline loops: CDR1 SGHVS, CDR2 FQNEAQ. The V and J ends lost 3 bases and 0 bases respectively, with 18 bases between them. Here the CDR3 reads CASSLLGTFVYSNQPQHF. The CDR3 nucleotides are TGTGCCAGCAGCTTGCTCGGGACATTCGTATATAGCAATCAGCCCCAGCATTTT.

J is TRBJ2-5 and V is TRBV30; 8 nucleotides match TRBD2. TRBJ2-7 matches the DNA end more closely, so the J call is doubtful. CDR1 is GTSNPN, CDR2 SVGIG, per germline (reference sequence). The CDR3 is 15 amino acids. The CDR3 DNA follows: TGTGCCTGGAGGAGTAGCGGGGAACGCTCCTACGAGCAGTACTTC. Its translation: CAWRSSGERSYEQYF.

The chain employs TRBV28 and TRBJ1-5; no clear D. This CDR3 has 14 amino acids. V was shortened by 3 bases and J by 4 bases, with 10 bases between the two germline ends. Looked up from germline, CDR1 is MDHEN and CDR2 is SYDVKM. CDR3 region: CASSFGQANQPQHF. As DNA, the CDR3 is TGTGCCAGCAGTTTCGGGCAGGCGAATCAGCCCCAGCATTTT.

CDR3 region: CASSLQVIDTQYF. The DNA of the CDR3 is TGTGCCAGCAGCTTACAGGTCATAGATACGCAGTATTTT. The genes are TRBV7-2 and TRBJ2-3, with D unclear. This CDR3 is built from 13 residues. The germline gives CDR1 SGHTA, CDR2 FQGNSA. The V end lost 2 bases, the J end lost 5 bases, and 8 bases lay between the germline ends.

This clone was seen more than once but under ten times. This chain links TRBV7-8 with TRBJ1-5, with 9 bases lining up with TRBD1. Germline CDR1 SGHVS, CDR2 FQNEAQ. The CDR3 runs 15 residues. The ends lost 5 bases at V and 5 bases at J; junction bases unmatched: 7. The DNA of the CDR3 is TGTGCCAGCAGCCGTCCGGGACAGGGTTATCAGCCCCAGCATTTT. Translation: CASSRPGQGYQPQHF.

The chain recombines TRBV18 with TRBJ1-3; TRBD1 aligns across 7 bases. V lost 2 bases and J lost 2; bases outside the gene matches: 12. Germline CDR1 is KGHSH and CDR2 is LQKENI. The CDR3 sequence is 18 residues long. The CDR3 region is CASSPYQTGTATGNTIYF. CDR3 coding DNA: TGTGCCAGCTCACCATACCAAACCGGGACAGCTACTGGAAACACCATATATTTT.

The CDR3 loop reads CASSFPGQVDFSGNTIYF. DNA of the CDR3: TGTGCCAGCAGTTTTCCGGGACAGGTCGACTTCTCTGGAAACACCATATATTTT. The chain links TRBV27 to TRBJ1-3; 8 bases map to TRBD1. This CDR3 comprises 18 residues. CDR1 is MNHEY and CDR2 is SMNVEV in the germline V gene (reference sequence). The V segment lost 3 bases and the J segment 0 bases; nucleotides outside the gene matches: 10.